This entry features one T cell receptor beta chain sequence. What it binds is unknown. This entry comes from a study of blood T cells in healthy people across ages. Broader study findings: Possibly, changes in expanded clonotypes were confounded because donor CMV status was unknown.

Next came a second PCR, run for 7 to 11 cycles, which used a sample-barcoded 5' primer along with a J-beta primer mix. MiXCR, applied by TCRdb to the 5' RACE reads, yields one record per CDR3 protein. The table lists 700,000 to 1,000,000 distinct CDR3 sequences, under 55% of them singletons. The CDR3 spans 15 residues. V lost 6 bases, J lost 0 bases, and 14 bases lay in between. CDR1 and CDR2 from the germline V gene are MNHEY and SVGEGT. The chain joins TRBV6-2 or TRBV6-3 to TRBJ1-1, with D perhaps TRBD1 (6 bases). This TCR was recovered from a man between 60 and 70 years old in good health. Source material: blood. In DNA form, the CDR3 reads TGTGCCAGCAGCTTTCGGACAGCGCTGAACACTGAAGCTTTCTTT. Residues: CASSFRTALNTEAFF.